These 3 T cell receptor beta chains share one sample of origin, sequenced in a study of OX40 agonist ivuxolimab in advanced cancers. Data came from immunoSEQ multiplex PCR; TCRdb stores just in-frame clones and leaves some out. The data contain around 80,000 clones, about nine tenths of them singletons. This specimen was CD4+ or CD8+ T cells sorted from blood, taken in a trial of the OX40 agonist ivuxolimab. All receptors derive from an adult with an advanced solid tumor such as melanoma, head and neck, liver or kidney cancer.

This clone was observed a single time. One junction end does not reproduce the germline sequence, and a read error may be involved. This sequence joins TRBV5-4 and TRBJ2-1; D is uncertain. CDR3 size: 12 residues. In germline, CDR1 is SGHNT, CDR2 YYREEE (reference sequence). CDR3 amino acids: CASSLEGNEQFF. The CDR3 DNA reads as TGCGCCAGCAGCTTGGAAGGGAATGAGCAGTTCTTC. Variable domain in full (rest from reference TRBV5-4 and TRBJ2-1): ETGVTQSPTHLIKTRGQQVTLRCSSQSGHNTVSWYQQALGQGPQFIFQYYREEENGRGNFPPRFSGLQFPNYSSELNVNALELDDSALYLCASSLEGNEQFFGPGTRLTVL.

This rearrangement joins TRBV7-9 to TRBJ1-2; D unresolved. Per germline, CDR1 SEHNR and CDR2 FQNEAQ (reference sequence). V lost 5 bases and J lost 4, with 17 bases in between. This CDR3 is built from 15 residues. The CDR3 DNA reads TGTGCCAGCAGCCCCCCCTATTTGGGGTTCTATGGCTACACCTTC. Residues: CASSPPYLGFYGYTF.

The V gene is TRBV7-9, the J gene TRBJ2-5; either TRBD1 or TRBD2 may supply D (6 bases each). The CDR3 has 14 residues. Trimming pared 5 bases from V and 4 bases from J, leaving 14 bases between. The germline V gene encodes CDR1 SEHNR and CDR2 FQNEAQ (reference sequence). The CDR3 sequence is CASSPLGGRETQYF. The CDR3 DNA reads as TGTGCCAGCAGCCCTCTGGGGGGCCGAGAGACCCAGTACTTC.